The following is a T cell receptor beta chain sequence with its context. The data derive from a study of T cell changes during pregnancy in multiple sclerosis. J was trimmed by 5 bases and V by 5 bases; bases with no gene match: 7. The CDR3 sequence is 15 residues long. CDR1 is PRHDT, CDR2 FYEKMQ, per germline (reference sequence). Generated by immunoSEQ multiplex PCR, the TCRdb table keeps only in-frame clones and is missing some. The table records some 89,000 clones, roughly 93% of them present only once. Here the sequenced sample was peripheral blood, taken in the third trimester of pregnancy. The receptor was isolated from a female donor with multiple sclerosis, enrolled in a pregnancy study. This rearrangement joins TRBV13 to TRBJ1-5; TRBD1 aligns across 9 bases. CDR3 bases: TGTGCCAGCAGCGCCGGGACAGGGAACGATCAGCCCCAGCATTTT. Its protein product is CASSAGTGNDQPQHF.